The subject of this entry is one T cell receptor (beta chain). CDR1 is LGHNA, CDR2 YSLEER, per germline. The CDR3 is made up of 14 amino acids. Trimming cost V 4 bases and J 2 bases; bases outside gene matches: 3. The sample is drawn from a study of blood T cell repertoires in COVID-19. The protocol was immunoSEQ multiplex PCR, while the TCRdb copy is restricted to in-frame clones and leaves out a portion. Among under 250,000 clones, roughly 80% were seen once, and the ten largest hold about 1.3%. The genes are TRBV4-3 and TRBJ2-5, with TRBD2 identical over 8 bases. The clonotype comes from a woman between 40 and 50 years old with acute COVID-19. The sequenced sample consisted of PBMCs or T cells enriched from blood (not recorded which). CDR3 nucleotide sequence: TGCGCCAGCAGCCGGGTAGCGGGACAAGAGACCCAGTACTTC. It encodes CASSRVAGQETQYF.